This T cell receptor beta chain was retrieved from a study of T cells in Graves' hyperthyroidism and ophthalmopathy. TCR beta CDR3 region amplification was performed from RNA transcripts. First-round RT-PCR targeting the TCR CDR3 was performed with the HTBI primer set. Via MiXCR, TCRdb re-called the multiplex PCR reads, giving one row per CDR3 protein. This table holds more than 350,000 distinct CDR3 sequences, around 15% found once. Germline V gives CDR1 SGHRS, CDR2 YFSETQ. The CDR3 length is 14 residues. V gave up 4 bases and J gave up 1 base, with 10 bases separating them. Patients were excluded for uncontrolled infection, other autoimmune disease, pregnancy or lactation. For the diagnoses, clinical symptoms, serum thyroxine and TRAb, thyroid ultrasound and orbital computed tomography were used. Each 10 ml fresh peripheral blood draw supplied the PBMCs.

The chain joins TRBV5-1 to TRBJ2-3; D might be TRBD2 (6 bases). This receptor was identified in a woman in her sixties or seventies with Graves' ophthalmopathy. The sample taken for sequencing was blood. The CDR3 nucleotides read TGCGCCAGCAGCGCATCGGGAGGCACAGATACGCAGTATTTT. It is translated as CASSASGGTDTQYF.